This TCR beta chain was recovered during a study of OX40 agonist ivuxolimab in advanced cancers. In the study overall: Patients received ivuxolimab, an intravenous treatment, every 2 weeks at 0.01 to 10 mg/kg. Three partial responders included one hepatocellular carcinoma patient and two cutaneous melanoma patients.

TCRdb keeps only in-frame clones here, not all; method: immunoSEQ multiplex PCR. The sample lists about 73,000 clones; 75% to 90% were seen once. The CDR3 runs 15 residues. Trimming pared 6 bases from V and 0 bases from J, leaving 12 bases between. Germline V gene sequence: CDR1 LNHDA, CDR2 SQIVND (reference sequence). The origin of this receptor is an adult with an advanced solid tumor such as melanoma, head and neck, liver or kidney cancer. The chain couples TRBV19 to TRBJ2-1; D possibly corresponds to TRBD2 (6 bases). The sample here was CD4+ or CD8+ T cells sorted from blood, taken in a trial of the OX40 agonist ivuxolimab. As DNA, the CDR3 is TGTGCCAGTAGCCCCGGGACTCGCTCCTACAATGAGCAGTTCTTC. Translated: CASSPGTRSYNEQFF.